The 13 T cell receptor beta chains below were found in one sample sequenced in a study of shared clonotypes between healthy human individuals (dated by TCRdb to 2018 to 2020). To prepare the library, the immunoSEQ multiplex PCR assay was applied. The immuneACCESS repertoire file appears here via TCRdb, limited to in-frame rearrangements. These files lack a portion of the clones; in checked studies, under half of the deficit traces to unresolved V genes, and the cause of the others is not known. The sample table records about half a million clones; around 79% of these occur just once. The ten top clones hold less than 15% of the sample. Material for sequencing was PBMCs. Source of these receptors: a woman aged 40-49 years in good health. Some clones in this sample may be carry-over from other donors' samples.

The V gene is TRBV23-1, the J gene TRBJ2-1, with TRBD2 matching over 8 bases. TRBV23-1 falls under the ORF class, with uncertain function. V lost 2 bases and J lost 0; bases outside the gene matches: 12. The CDR3 has 19 amino acids. CDR3 coding DNA: TGCGCCAGCAGTCAAGGGACTAGATTCCCCCAAAGCTCCTACAATGAGCAGTTCTTC. Translation gives CASSQGTRFPQSSYNEQFF.

The CDR3 DNA is TGTGCCAGCAGCTTAGGGGACAAGACCCAGTACTTC. This translates into CASSLGDKTQYF. The J gene is TRBJ2-5, the V gene TRBV7-8, with D maybe TRBD1 (6 bases). Germline V gives CDR1 SGHVS, CDR2 FQNEAQ. The CDR3 is 12 residues long. Deletions cut 1 base from V and 6 bases from J, with 6 bases between. Using reference TRBV7-8 and TRBJ2-5 for the parts outside the CDR3, the full variable domain is GAGVSQSPRYKVAKRGQDVALRCDPISGHVSLFWYQQALGQGPEFLTYFQNEAQLDKSGLPSDRFFAERPEGSVSTLKIQRTQQEDSAVYLCASSLGDKTQYFGPGTRLLVL.

The V and J genes are TRBV29-1 and TRBJ2-1, with 15 bases lining up with TRBD2. Germline loops: CDR1 SQVTM, CDR2 ANQGSEA. This CDR3 is 18 amino acids long. Losses at the gene ends were 0 bases for V and 4 bases for J; bases not matched to a gene: 7. In DNA form, the CDR3 reads TGCAGCGTTGAAGATCTGGGACTAGCGGGAGGACCATACAATGAGCAGTTCTTC. Its protein product is CSVEDLGLAGGPYNEQFF.

This chain connects TRBV19 to TRBJ1-5, with D possibly being TRBD1 (6 bases). V was clipped by 1 base and J by 7 bases, with 14 bases between them. The CDR3 runs 15 residues. CDR1 is LNHDA and CDR2 is SQIVND in the germline V gene (reference sequence). CDR3 nucleotides: TGTGCCAGTAGTATAGGCCCAGCGGGGGGCCAGCCCCAGCATTTT. Amino acid sequence: CASSIGPAGGQPQHF.

The count of this clone is one. The chain has TRBV4-1 and TRBJ2-7; D might be TRBD2 (6 bases). The CDR3 has 19 residues. Germline CDR1 MGHRA, CDR2 YSYEKL. The V end lost 0 bases, the J end lost 2 bases, and 23 bases lay between the germline ends. For the CDR3, the DNA is TGCGCCAGCAGCCAAGACCCCCCTAACGTAGGAGGGGTTCCCTACGAGCAGTACTTC. Its translation is CASSQDPPNVGGVPYEQYF.

This chain links TRBV11-2 with TRBJ2-1, with 11 bases identical to TRBD2. CDR1 is SGHAT, CDR2 FQNNGV, per germline. The CDR3 consists of 15 residues. Trimming cost V 5 bases and J 5 bases; bases outside gene matches: 5. CDR3 amino acids: CASSPGTSGDNEQFF. CDR3 coding DNA: TGTGCCAGCAGCCCCGGGACTAGCGGAGACAATGAGCAGTTCTTC.

At least ten counts were recorded for this clone. The chain links TRBV28 to TRBJ1-5; D unclear. The CDR3 contains 16 residues. V was cut by 6 bases and J by 0 bases, with 15 bases left in between. Germline V gives CDR1 MDHEN, CDR2 SYDVKM. The CDR3 nucleotides read TGTGCCAGCAGCCTGACCGCTACATATAGCAATCAGCCCCAGCATTTT. It yields the protein CASSLTATYSNQPQHF.

This chain joins TRBV5-1 and TRBJ2-4; D may be TRBD2 (6 bases). Per the germline V gene, CDR1 is SGHRS and CDR2 is YFSETQ. V lost 0 bases to trimming and J lost 1 base, with 11 bases between them. CDR3 length: 16 residues. This chain's CDR3 is CASSLGDWAAKNIQYF. CDR3 sequence (DNA): TGCGCCAGCAGCTTGGGGGACTGGGCGGCCAAAAACATTCAGTACTTC.

Comments on this clone: A read error may explain this, as a much larger clone is one base away. The chain uses TRBV30 and TRBJ1-5, with D possibly being TRBD1 (5 bases). CDR3 length: 16 residues. Germline CDR1 and CDR2: GTSNPN and SVGIG (reference sequence). The germline V and J ends were trimmed by 3 bases and 2 bases, with 17 bases remaining between them. As DNA, the CDR3 is TGTGCCTGGAGGGTACGGGGGAACATAGGCAATCAGCCCCAGCATTTT. This encodes CAWRVRGNIGNQPQHF.

The genes are TRBV30 and TRBJ2-3; tentative D call: TRBD2 (6 bases). The V end lost 2 bases, the J end lost 6 bases, and 9 bases lay between the germline ends. This CDR3 comprises 12 residues. Germline V gives CDR1 GTSNPN, CDR2 SVGIG (reference sequence). The CDR3 reads CAWSLRGDTQYF. CDR3 nucleotide sequence: TGTGCCTGGAGTCTCCGGGGGGATACGCAGTATTTT.

The CDR3 region is CASSSWTGGNTEAFF. CDR3 nucleotide sequence: TGTGCCAGCAGTTCTTGGACAGGGGGGAACACTGAAGCTTTCTTT. The rearrangement links TRBV6-5 to TRBJ1-1; 10 positions match TRBD1. Germline CDR1 and CDR2: MNHEY and SVGAGI. The CDR3 totals 15 residues. The J segment lost 1 base and the V segment lost 4 bases, leaving 3 bases of the junction unmatched.

This clone was seen repeatedly, ten times or more. V gene TRBV5-4 combines with J gene TRBJ2-2, with no clear D. Germline lookup yields CDR1 SGHNT and CDR2 YYREEE (reference sequence). Trimming removed 4 bases from V and 2 bases from J, with 12 bases in between. This CDR3 contains 15 residues. CDR3 loop: CASSQMGSNTGELFF. CDR3 DNA: TGTGCCAGCAGCCAAATGGGTTCAAACACCGGGGAGCTGTTTTTT.

The rearrangement joins TRBV14 to TRBJ2-1; TRBD2 agrees at 9 bases. This CDR3 has 16 amino acids. J was trimmed by 5 bases and V by 4 bases; bases with no gene match: 9. Germline-derived CDR1 and CDR2 are SGHDN and FVKESK. The CDR3 loop reads CASSPRPGLADNEQFF. The DNA of the CDR3 is TGTGCCAGCAGCCCTCGTCCGGGACTAGCAGACAATGAGCAGTTCTTC.